These 17 T cell receptor beta chains originate from one sample sequenced in a study of blood T cell repertoires in COVID-19. The assay was immunoSEQ multiplex PCR, and TCRdb's table has in-frame clones only and misses some. Among roughly 390,000 clones listed, roughly 86% were seen once. Input material: peripheral blood. These receptors all come from a woman between 25 and 40 years old with COVID-19, enrolled during active disease.

This clone came up a few times. V and J are TRBV28 and TRBJ2-7, with TRBD1 as a possible D gene (6 bases). V was cut by 6 bases and J by 4 bases, with 10 bases left in between. The CDR3 totals 12 residues. Germline V gene data show CDR1 as MDHEN and CDR2 as SYDVKM. The CDR3 sequence: CASRLRGYEQYF. The CDR3 DNA reads TGTGCCAGCAGACTGAGGGGGTACGAGCAGTACTTC. Drawing the rest from reference TRBV28 and TRBJ2-7, the complete variable domain is DVKVTQSSRYLVKRTGEKVFLECVQDMDHENMFWYRQDPGLGLRLIYFSYDVKMKEKGDIPEGYSVSREKKERFSLILESASTNQTSMYLCASRLRGYEQYFGPGTRLTVT.

This sequence joins TRBV24-1 and TRBJ2-5; D is ambiguous. Per germline, CDR1 KGHDR and CDR2 SFDVKD. CDR3 length equals 12 residues. The V end was cut by 5 bases, the J end by 3 bases, with 6 bases between. The DNA for the CDR3 is TGTGCCACCAGTGCCCCTAAAGAGACCCAGTACTTC. Encoded protein: CATSAPKETQYF.

The genes are TRBV2 and TRBJ1-5; TRBD1 is a possible D gene (5 bases). V was clipped by 6 bases and J by 5 bases, with 14 bases between them. Germline CDR1 is SNHLY and CDR2 is FYNNEI. CDR3 size: 14 residues. This CDR3 reads CASRRDGPYQPQHF. CDR3 bases: TGTGCCAGCAGGCGGGACGGACCATATCAGCCCCAGCATTTT. Full variable domain (outside the CDR3, taken from reference TRBV2 and TRBJ1-5): EPEVTQTPSHQVTQMGQEVILRCVPISNHLYFYWYRQILGQKVEFLVSFYNNEISEKSEIFDDQFSVERPDGSNFTLKIRSTKLEDSAMYFCASRRDGPYQPQHFGDGTRLSIL.

This clone was detected once. V is TRBV5-1 and J is TRBJ2-2, with 9 bases fitting TRBD1. The length of the CDR3 is 14 residues. Trimming removed 4 bases from V and 6 bases from J; junction bases left unmatched: 4. CDR1 is SGHRS, CDR2 YFSETQ, per germline. CDR3 in amino acids: CASSTQGAAGELFF. CDR3 DNA: TGCGCCAGCAGCACACAGGGGGCGGCCGGGGAGCTGTTTTTT.

V usage is TRBV9 and J usage is TRBJ1-4; D gene ambiguous. V dropped 1 base and J dropped 0 bases, with 4 bases sitting between them. CDR3 length: 14 amino acids. The germline V gene has CDR1 SGDLS and CDR2 YYNGEE. The CDR3 coding sequence is TGTGCCAGCAGCGTACAGTCAACTAATGAAAAACTGTTTTTT. This translates into CASSVQSTNEKLFF.

The chain has TRBV4-1 and TRBJ2-3; D is unclear. The ends were cut back, 4 bases at V and 5 bases at J, with 13 bases in the middle. Germline CDR1 MGHRA, CDR2 YSYEKL. The length of the CDR3 is 14 residues. CDR3 region: CASSPFQVGDTQYF. In nucleotides, the CDR3 is TGCGCCAGCAGCCCATTTCAGGTGGGAGATACGCAGTATTTT.

The rearrangement links TRBV7-9 to TRBJ2-3, with 8 positions matching TRBD2. V dropped 2 bases and J dropped 2; count of bases not matched to a gene: 12. The CDR3 contains 18 residues. Germline V CDR1 and CDR2: SEHNR, FQNEAQ (reference sequence). The DNA of the CDR3 is TGTGCCAGCAGCTTAACGATAAAGATAGCGGGACCCACAGATACGCAGTATTTT. Its translation is CASSLTIKIAGPTDTQYF.

The chain is built from TRBV30 and TRBJ2-7; a possible D gene is TRBD1 (5 bases). The V end was cut by 2 bases, the J end by 1 base, with 9 bases between. Germline V CDR1 and CDR2: GTSNPN, SVGIG (reference sequence). The CDR3 length is 13 residues. The CDR3 sequence: CAWSPRDSYEQYF. The CDR3 DNA reads TGTGCCTGGAGTCCCAGGGATTCCTACGAGCAGTACTTC.

The chain recombines TRBV5-1 with TRBJ1-4; 7 bases fit TRBD1. Germline values: CDR1 SGHRS, CDR2 YFSETQ. The junction had 2 bases not matched to a gene; V was cut back by 0 bases and J by 3 bases. CDR3 length: 15 residues. In nucleotides, the CDR3 is TGCGCCAGCAGCTTGGAGAGGGGGCCTAATGAAAAACTGTTTTTT. Translated, it gives CASSLERGPNEKLFF.

This clone has only a few counts. The gene calls are TRBV11-2 and TRBJ1-2, with 11 positions matching TRBD1. This CDR3 has 14 amino acids. The V segment lost 4 bases and the J segment 6 bases; nucleotides outside the gene matches: 4. CDR1 and CDR2 (germline): SGHAT, FQNNGV. The CDR3, as DNA: TGTGCCAGCAGCTGGGGGACAGGGGGTGATGGCTACACCTTC. It specifies CASSWGTGGDGYTF.

The chain couples TRBV11-2 to TRBJ1-5; 9 bases agree with TRBD1. With 1 base clipped from V and 7 bases from J, the junction kept 8 bases outside the gene matches. Germline V lookup: CDR1 SGHAT, CDR2 FQNNGV. The CDR3 has 16 amino acids. As DNA, the CDR3 is TGTGCCAGCAGCTTAGGGGGGACAGGGTTCGGACAGCCCCAGCATTTT. Protein: CASSLGGTGFGQPQHF.

This clone was detected only once. This chain uses TRBV13 with TRBJ1-4; D call uncertain. V was shortened by 5 bases and J by 5 bases, with 15 bases between the two germline ends. CDR1 PRHDT and CDR2 FYEKMQ come from the germline V gene (reference sequence). CDR3 size: 15 residues. CDR3 loop: CASSPSTRVNEKLFF. Written as DNA, the CDR3 is TGTGCCAGCAGCCCCTCGACTAGGGTGAATGAAAAACTGTTTTTT.

V gene TRBV29-1 combines with J gene TRBJ1-1; D may be TRBD1 (5 bases). CDR1 is SQVTM, CDR2 ANQGSEA, per germline. V was shortened by 7 bases and J by 4 bases, with 13 bases between the two germline ends. This CDR3 is built from 12 residues. The DNA of the CDR3 is TGCAGCGCTACAGGAGTGTTCACTGAAGCTTTCTTT. This translates into CSATGVFTEAFF. The variable domain in full, completed from reference TRBV29-1 and TRBJ1-1, reads SAVISQKPSRDICQRGTSLTIQCQVDSQVTMMFWYRQQPGQSLTLIATANQGSEATYESGFVIDKFPISRPNLTFSTLTVSNMSPEDSSIYLCSATGVFTEAFFGQGTRLTVV.

The chain links TRBV6-1 to TRBJ1-5, with 7 nucleotides matching TRBD1. Germline V gene sequence: CDR1 MNHNS, CDR2 SASEGT. The CDR3 has 15 amino acids. The V and J ends lost 2 bases and 0 bases, in that order; junction bases with no gene match: 1. CDR3 coding DNA: TGTGCCAGCAGTGAATCAGGGGGTAGCAATCAGCCCCAGCATTTT. Translating gives CASSESGGSNQPQHF.

This chain's CDR3 is CASSQDRLNTEAFF. CDR3 DNA: TGCGCCAGCAGCCAAGATCGGTTGAACACTGAAGCTTTCTTT. The chain carries TRBV4-3 and TRBJ1-1; unclear D gene. Trimming shortened V by 0 bases and J by 0 bases, and 5 bases separated the two germline ends. Germline V gives CDR1 LGHNA, CDR2 YSLEER. The CDR3 has 14 residues.

The J gene is TRBJ2-7, the V gene TRBV11-2; a possible D gene is TRBD2 (6 bases). The CDR3 extends over 13 amino acids. V was clipped by 5 bases and J by 3 bases, with 11 bases between them. The germline V gene encodes CDR1 SGHAT and CDR2 FQNNGV. CDR3 amino acids: CASSRRDLYEQYF. The CDR3 coding sequence is TGTGCCAGCAGCAGGCGGGACCTCTACGAGCAGTACTTC.

In DNA, the CDR3 is TGTGCCAGCAGTTCAACTGTCTCCGGGGAGCTGTTTTTT. Residues: CASSSTVSGELFF. V and J are TRBV7-2 and TRBJ2-2; D is uncertain. Trimming shortened V by 6 bases and J by 6 bases, and 11 bases separated the two germline ends. Germline CDR1 and CDR2: SGHTA and FQGNSA. This CDR3 is 13 amino acids long.